The next 7 T cell receptor beta chains were all read from a single sample in a study of T cell responses to AZD1222 COVID-19 vaccine. TCRdb keeps only in-frame clones here, not all; method: immunoSEQ multiplex PCR. The sample consists of fewer than 250,000 clones, just over 90% of them appearing once. The source material was peripheral blood, sampled on day 0 of MenACWY control vaccination. These receptors all come from an adult in good health.

J is TRBJ2-1 and V is TRBV5-1; no firm D call. Per germline, CDR1 SGHRS and CDR2 YFSETQ. The V and J ends lost 4 bases and 3 bases respectively, with 2 bases between them. CDR3 length: 11 residues. CDR3 bases: TGCGCCAGCAGCGACTACAATGAGCAGTTCTTC. This encodes CASSDYNEQFF.

CDR3: CASSLSASGQETQYF. The CDR3 region has the DNA TGTGCCAGCAGCTTATCGGCTAGCGGGCAAGAGACCCAGTACTTC. V gene TRBV7-9 combines with J gene TRBJ2-5; 8 nucleotides line up with TRBD2. Germline CDR1 SEHNR, CDR2 FQNEAQ (reference sequence). The ends lost 2 bases at V and 2 bases at J; junction bases unmatched: 4. This CDR3 is 15 amino acids long.

The CDR3, as DNA: TGTGCCAGTAGTATTAGAGTAAGCAATCAGCCCCAGCATTTT. Its protein product is CASSIRVSNQPQHF. The rearrangement joins TRBV19 to TRBJ1-5; D gene ambiguous. V lost 3 bases and J 1 base, leaving 7 bases between the germline ends. Germline CDR1 LNHDA, CDR2 SQIVND (reference sequence). This CDR3 region has 14 residues.

This clone was seen a single time. The V and J genes are TRBV19 and TRBJ1-2, with a tentative D call TRBD1 (5 bases). The germline CDR1 and CDR2 sequences are LNHDA and SQIVND (reference sequence). The CDR3 sequence is 13 residues long. V lost 7 bases and J lost 3, with 12 bases in between. For the CDR3, the DNA is TGTGCCAGTACCCTCGGGGCCTACTATGGCTACACCTTC. As protein: CASTLGAYYGYTF.

The chain couples TRBV7-9 to TRBJ2-7; a weak D match, TRBD2 (7 bases). CDR3 length equals 14 residues. V lost 2 bases to trimming and J lost 3 bases, with 11 bases between them. The germline CDR1 and CDR2 sequences are SEHNR and FQNEAQ (reference sequence). The CDR3 DNA follows: TGTGCCAGCAGCTTACCGGGGGGCCTCTACGAGCAGTACTTC. Translation: CASSLPGGLYEQYF.

The V gene is TRBV9, the J gene TRBJ2-7; no definite D call. The CDR3 contains 13 residues. The V and J ends lost 0 bases and 3 bases respectively, with 7 bases between them. Germline CDR1 is SGDLS and CDR2 is YYNGEE. The CDR3 bases are TGTGCCAGCAGCGTAGTACCCGGCTACGAGCAGTACTTC. Translation: CASSVVPGYEQYF.

V and J are TRBV20-1 and TRBJ1-1; D remains ambiguous. The CDR3 extends over 11 amino acids. Trimming cost V 8 bases and J 3 bases, with 10 bases left between them. CDR1 and CDR2 from the germline V gene are DFQATT and SNEGSKA (reference sequence). CDR3 DNA: TGCAGTCTAATCCTGGACACTGAAGCTTTCTTT. Its translation is CSLILDTEAFF.